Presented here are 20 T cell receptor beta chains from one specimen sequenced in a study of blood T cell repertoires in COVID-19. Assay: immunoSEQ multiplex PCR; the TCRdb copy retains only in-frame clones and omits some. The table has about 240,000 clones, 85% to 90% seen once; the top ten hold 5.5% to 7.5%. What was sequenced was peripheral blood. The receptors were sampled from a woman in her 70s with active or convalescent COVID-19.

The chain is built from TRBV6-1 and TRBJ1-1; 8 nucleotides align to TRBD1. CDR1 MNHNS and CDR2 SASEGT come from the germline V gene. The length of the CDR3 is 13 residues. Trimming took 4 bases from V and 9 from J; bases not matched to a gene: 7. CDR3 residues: CASSGAGGGKAFF. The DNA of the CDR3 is TGTGCCAGCAGTGGAGCAGGGGGCGGTAAAGCTTTCTTT.

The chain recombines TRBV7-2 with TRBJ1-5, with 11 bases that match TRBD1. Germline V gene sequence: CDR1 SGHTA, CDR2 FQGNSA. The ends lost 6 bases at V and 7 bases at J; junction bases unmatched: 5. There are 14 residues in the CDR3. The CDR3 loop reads CASSSGQGVQPQHF. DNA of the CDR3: TGTGCCAGCAGTTCGGGACAGGGGGTCCAGCCCCAGCATTTT. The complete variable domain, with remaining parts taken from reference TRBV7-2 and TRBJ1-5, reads GAGVSQSPSNKVTEKGKDVELRCDPISGHTALYWYRQSLGQGLEFLIYFQGNSAPDKSGLPSDRFSAERTGGSVSTLTIQRTQQEDSAVYLCASSSGQGVQPQHFGDGTRLSIL.

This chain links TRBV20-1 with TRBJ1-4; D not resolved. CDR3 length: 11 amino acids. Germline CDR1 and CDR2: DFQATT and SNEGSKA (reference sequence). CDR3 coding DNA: TGCACGGCCCCTGCGGGTGAAAAACTGTTTTTT. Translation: CTAPAGEKLFF.

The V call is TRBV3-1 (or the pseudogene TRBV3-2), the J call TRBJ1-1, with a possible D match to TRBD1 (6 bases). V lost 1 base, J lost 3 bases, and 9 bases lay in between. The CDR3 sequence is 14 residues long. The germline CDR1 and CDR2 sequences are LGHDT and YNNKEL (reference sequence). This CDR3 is CASSQVGTHTEAFF. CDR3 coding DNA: TGTGCCAGCAGCCAAGTCGGGACACACACTGAAGCTTTCTTT.

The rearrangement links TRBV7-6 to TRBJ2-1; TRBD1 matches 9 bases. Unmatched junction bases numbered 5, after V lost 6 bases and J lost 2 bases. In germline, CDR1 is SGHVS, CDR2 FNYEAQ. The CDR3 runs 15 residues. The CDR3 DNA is TGTGCCAGCAGTCGGACAGGGGACACCTACAATGAGCAGTTCTTC. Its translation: CASSRTGDTYNEQFF.

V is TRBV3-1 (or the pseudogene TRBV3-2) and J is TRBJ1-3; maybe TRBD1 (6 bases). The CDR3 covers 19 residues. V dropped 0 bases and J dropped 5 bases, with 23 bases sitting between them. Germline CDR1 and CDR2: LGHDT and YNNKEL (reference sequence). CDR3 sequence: CASSQDNRGGVQGRNTIYF. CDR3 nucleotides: TGTGCCAGCAGCCAAGATAACCGGGGGGGTGTACAGGGAAGAAACACCATATATTTT.

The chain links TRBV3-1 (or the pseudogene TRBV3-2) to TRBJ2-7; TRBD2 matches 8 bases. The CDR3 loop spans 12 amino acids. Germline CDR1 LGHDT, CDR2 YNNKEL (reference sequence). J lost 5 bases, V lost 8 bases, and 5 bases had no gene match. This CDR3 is CASPGGGHEQYF. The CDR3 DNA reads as TGTGCCAGCCCCGGGGGGGGGCACGAGCAGTACTTC.

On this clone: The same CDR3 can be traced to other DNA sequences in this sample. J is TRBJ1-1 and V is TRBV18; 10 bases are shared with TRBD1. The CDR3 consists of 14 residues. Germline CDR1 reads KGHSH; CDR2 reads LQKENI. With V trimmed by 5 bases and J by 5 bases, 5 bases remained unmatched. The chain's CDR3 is CASSSGQGSTEAFF. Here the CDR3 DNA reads TGTGCCAGCTCATCGGGACAGGGGAGTACTGAAGCTTTCTTT.

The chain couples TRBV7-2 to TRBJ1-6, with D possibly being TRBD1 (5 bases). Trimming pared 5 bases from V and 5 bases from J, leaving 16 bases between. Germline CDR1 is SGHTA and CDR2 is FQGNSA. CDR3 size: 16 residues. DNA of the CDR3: TGTGCCAGCAGCCTCCCGGCAGGGTTCAATAATTCACCCCTCCACTTT. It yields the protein CASSLPAGFNNSPLHF.

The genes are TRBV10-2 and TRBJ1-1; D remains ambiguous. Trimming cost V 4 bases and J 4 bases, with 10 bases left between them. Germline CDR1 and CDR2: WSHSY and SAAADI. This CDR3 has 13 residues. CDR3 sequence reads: CASSGTRSTEAFF. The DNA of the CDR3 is TGCGCCAGCAGTGGTACGCGGAGCACTGAAGCTTTCTTT.

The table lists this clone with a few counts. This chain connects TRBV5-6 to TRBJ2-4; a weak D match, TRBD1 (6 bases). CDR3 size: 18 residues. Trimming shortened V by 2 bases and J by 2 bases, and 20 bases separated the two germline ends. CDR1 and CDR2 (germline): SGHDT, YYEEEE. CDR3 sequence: CASSFLGLTRGTKNIQYF. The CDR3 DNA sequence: TGTGCCAGCAGCTTCTTGGGCCTCACTAGGGGGACCAAAAACATTCAGTACTTC.

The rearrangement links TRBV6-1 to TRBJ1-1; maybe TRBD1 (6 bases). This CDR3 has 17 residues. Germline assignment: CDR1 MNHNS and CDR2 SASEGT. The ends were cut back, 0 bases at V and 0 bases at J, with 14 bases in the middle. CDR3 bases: TGTGCCAGCAGTGAAGCGCGTACCGGGACACTGAACACTGAAGCTTTCTTT. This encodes CASSEARTGTLNTEAFF.

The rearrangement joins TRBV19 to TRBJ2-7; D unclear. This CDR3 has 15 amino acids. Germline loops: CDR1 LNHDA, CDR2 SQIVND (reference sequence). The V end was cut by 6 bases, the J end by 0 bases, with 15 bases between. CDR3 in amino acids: CASSPRVLSSYEQYF. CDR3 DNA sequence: TGTGCCAGTAGCCCACGGGTTCTGAGCTCCTACGAGCAGTACTTC. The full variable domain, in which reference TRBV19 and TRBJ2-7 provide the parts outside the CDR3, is DGGITQSPKYLFRKEGQNVTLSCEQNLNHDAMYWYRQDPGQGLRLIYYSQIVNDFQKGDIAEGYSVSREKKESFPLTVTSAQKNPTAFYLCASSPRVLSSYEQYFGPGTRLTVT.

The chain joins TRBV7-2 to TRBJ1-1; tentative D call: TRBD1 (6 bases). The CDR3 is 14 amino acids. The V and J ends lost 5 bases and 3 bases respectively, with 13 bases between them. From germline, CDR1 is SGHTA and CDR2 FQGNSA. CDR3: CASSPQTGYTEAFF. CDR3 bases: TGTGCCAGCAGCCCCCAAACAGGGTACACTGAAGCTTTCTTT.

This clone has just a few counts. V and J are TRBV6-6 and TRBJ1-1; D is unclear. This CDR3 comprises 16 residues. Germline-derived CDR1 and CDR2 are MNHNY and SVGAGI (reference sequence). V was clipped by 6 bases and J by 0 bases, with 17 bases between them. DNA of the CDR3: TGTGCCAGCAGCCTAACCCGAGGAACCTTGAACACTGAAGCTTTCTTT. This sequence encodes CASSLTRGTLNTEAFF.

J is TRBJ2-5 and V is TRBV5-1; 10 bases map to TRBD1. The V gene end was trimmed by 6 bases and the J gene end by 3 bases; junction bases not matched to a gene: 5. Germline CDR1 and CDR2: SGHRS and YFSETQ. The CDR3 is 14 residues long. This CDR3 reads CASTRDRGEETQYF. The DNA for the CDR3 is TGCGCCAGCACCAGGGACAGGGGAGAAGAGACCCAGTACTTC.

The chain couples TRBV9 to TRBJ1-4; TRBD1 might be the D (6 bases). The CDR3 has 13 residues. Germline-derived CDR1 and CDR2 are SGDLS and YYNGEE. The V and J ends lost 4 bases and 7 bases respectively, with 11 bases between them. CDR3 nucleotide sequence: TGTGCCAGCAGCTCCAGGGGATCTGAAAAACTGTTTTTT. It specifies CASSSRGSEKLFF.

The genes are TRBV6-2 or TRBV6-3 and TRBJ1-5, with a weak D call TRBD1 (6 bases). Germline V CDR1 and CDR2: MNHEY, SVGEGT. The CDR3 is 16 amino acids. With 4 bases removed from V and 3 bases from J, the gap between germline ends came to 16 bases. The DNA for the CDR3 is TGTGCCAGCAGTTCCCCCAGGGGAACCCCCAATCAGCCCCAGCATTTT. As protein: CASSSPRGTPNQPQHF.

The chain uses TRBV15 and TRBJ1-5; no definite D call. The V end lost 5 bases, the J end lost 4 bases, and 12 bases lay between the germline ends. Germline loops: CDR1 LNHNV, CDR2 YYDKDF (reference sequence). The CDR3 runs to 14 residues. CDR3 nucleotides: TGTGCCACCAGCCCCCGCGATAGAAATCAGCCCCAGCATTTT. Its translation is CATSPRDRNQPQHF.

The CDR3 spells CASSSAYNEQFF. For the CDR3, the DNA is TGTGCCAGCAGTTCAGCCTACAATGAGCAGTTCTTC. The chain links TRBV6-5 to TRBJ2-1, with D hard to call. V lost 4 bases and J 2 bases, leaving 3 bases between the germline ends. CDR3 length: 12 residues. Germline V gene data show CDR1 as MNHEY and CDR2 as SVGAGI.